One and the same sample provided the 22 T cell receptor beta chains below, sequenced in a study of hypomethylating agent response in myelodysplastic syndrome. Assay: immunoSEQ multiplex PCR; the TCRdb copy retains only in-frame clones and omits some. The sample records about 10,000 clones, under 85% being singletons. The material sequenced was bone marrow, taken before or after starting hypomethylating agent treatment for myelodysplastic syndrome (not recorded which). The receptors derive from a human donor with myelodysplastic syndrome.

This rearrangement joins TRBV30 to TRBJ2-3; no clear D. Germline CDR1 GTSNPN, CDR2 SVGIG (reference sequence). Trimming shortened V by 4 bases and J by 0 bases, and 11 bases separated the two germline ends. The CDR3 loop spans 14 amino acids. In nucleotides, the CDR3 is TGTGCCTGGAAGTTACCCTTTAGCACAGATACGCAGTATTTT. This gives the protein CAWKLPFSTDTQYF.

Relative to its sample, this clone is large. The chain recombines TRBV2 with TRBJ1-5; weak D call: TRBD1 (6 bases). Trimming cost V 5 bases and J 0 bases, with 14 bases left between them. Germline V gene data show CDR1 as SNHLY and CDR2 as FYNNEI. CDR3 length equals 16 residues. In DNA, the CDR3 is TGTGCCAGCAGTCGGGTACAGGGATATAGCAATCAGCCCCAGCATTTT. It specifies CASSRVQGYSNQPQHF.

This clone came up once. The J gene is TRBJ1-2, the V gene TRBV11-2; D ambiguous. Trimming removed 2 bases from V and 9 bases from J, with 22 bases in between. CDR3 size: 16 residues. In germline, CDR1 is SGHAT, CDR2 FQNNGV. CDR3 region: CASSLTLGRAMRSYTF. The CDR3 nucleotides read TGTGCCAGCAGCTTAACGCTGGGGAGGGCAATGCGTAGCTACACCTTC.

The J gene is TRBJ1-1, the V gene TRBV7-9, with D maybe TRBD1 (6 bases). V lost 5 bases to trimming and J lost 1 base, with 17 bases between them. The CDR3 consists of 16 residues. From germline, CDR1 is SEHNR and CDR2 FQNEAQ (reference sequence). For the CDR3, the DNA is TGTGCCAGCAGCCCATACTACCCGGGACAGAACACTGAAGCTTTCTTT. It codes for CASSPYYPGQNTEAFF. Supplemented by reference TRBV7-9 and TRBJ1-1, the full variable domain reads DTGVSQNPRHKITKRGQNVTFRCDPISEHNRLYWYRQTLGQGPEFLTYFQNEAQLEKSRLLSDRFSAERPKGSFSTLEIQRTEQGDSAMYLCASSPYYPGQNTEAFFGQGTRLTVV.

The chain links TRBV27 to TRBJ1-1; D is unclear. CDR1 is MNHEY, CDR2 SMNVEV, per germline (reference sequence). CDR3 length: 14 residues. The V end lost 8 bases, the J end lost 1 base, and 14 bases lay between the germline ends. For the CDR3, the DNA is TGTGCCAGCGGCTTGGACGGACCGAACACTGAAGCTTTCTTT. Translating it yields CASGLDGPNTEAFF.

This clone came up a few times. The rearrangement links TRBV27 to TRBJ1-5; 7 bases map to TRBD1. This CDR3 is built from 14 residues. With V trimmed by 5 bases and J by 7 bases, 8 bases remained unmatched. Germline V gene sequence: CDR1 MNHEY, CDR2 SMNVEV (reference sequence). CDR3 residues: CASSPTGAGQPQHF. As DNA, the CDR3 is TGTGCCAGCAGTCCCACAGGGGCGGGGCAGCCCCAGCATTTT.

A remark on this clone: Other DNA sequences in this specimen translate into the identical CDR3. V gene TRBV5-4 combines with J gene TRBJ2-7, with 11 bases matching TRBD2. V shed 4 bases, J shed 4 bases, and the junction held 7 bases outside the gene matches. Germline V gene lookup returns CDR1 SGHNT and CDR2 YYREEE (reference sequence). The CDR3 spans 15 residues. The CDR3 spells CASSLTSGDSYEQYF. In nucleotides, the CDR3 is TGTGCCAGCAGCCTGACTAGCGGGGATTCTTACGAGCAGTACTTC.

The V gene is TRBV5-1, the J gene TRBJ2-7; 8 bases match TRBD2. Germline CDR1 and CDR2: SGHRS and YFSETQ. After removal of 4 bases from V and 3 bases from J, the junction contained 15 bases not matched to a gene. The CDR3 has 17 amino acids. CDR3 nucleotide sequence: TGCGCCAGCAGCCCATCTTTGGTTAGCGGGGCTATCTACGAGCAGTACTTC. This translates into CASSPSLVSGAIYEQYF.

V is TRBV5-4 and J is TRBJ1-5, with a weak D call TRBD1 (5 bases). Germline CDR1 SGHNT, CDR2 YYREEE (reference sequence). Trimming shortened V by 6 bases and J by 9 bases, and 19 bases separated the two germline ends. The CDR3 runs to 14 residues. The CDR3 coding sequence is TGTGCCAGCACCCCGAGGGGCGGCACACCGCCCCAGCATTTT. Amino acid sequence: CASTPRGGTPPQHF. Full variable domain (rest looked up from reference TRBV5-4 and TRBJ1-5): ETGVTQSPTHLIKTRGQQVTLRCSSQSGHNTVSWYQQALGQGPQFIFQYYREEENGRGNFPPRFSGLQFPNYSSELNVNALELDDSALYLCASTPRGGTPPQHFGDGTRLSIL.

This chain joins TRBV6-5 and TRBJ1-5; a possible D gene is TRBD1 (5 bases). The CDR3 consists of 15 residues. V lost 6 bases, J lost 2 bases, and 14 bases lay in between. CDR1 and CDR2 from the germline V gene are MNHEY and SVGAGI. The CDR3 DNA reads as TGTGCCAGCAGCCAGACGACAGAGGGCAATCAGCCCCAGCATTTT. Its protein is CASSQTTEGNQPQHF.

V usage is TRBV9 and J usage is TRBJ1-5, with D maybe TRBD1 (5 bases). There are 15 residues in the CDR3. Germline V gene sequence: CDR1 SGDLS, CDR2 YYNGEE. Deletions cut 0 bases from V and 3 bases from J, with 10 bases between. The CDR3 loop reads CASSVGGVNNQPQHF. The DNA for the CDR3 is TGTGCCAGCAGCGTAGGGGGGGTCAACAATCAGCCCCAGCATTTT.

This clone was seen just once. The rearrangement uses TRBV9 and TRBJ2-1; D not certain. Germline assignment: CDR1 SGDLS and CDR2 YYNGEE. The CDR3 has 14 residues. Trimming cost V 0 bases and J 6 bases, with 10 bases left between them. In nucleotides, the CDR3 is TGTGCCAGCAGCGTAGAACCCCGAGGCAATGAGCAGTTCTTC. This codes for CASSVEPRGNEQFF.

The chain links TRBV10-3 to TRBJ2-2; possibly TRBD1 or TRBD2 for D (6 bases each). CDR1 and CDR2 (germline): ENHRY, SYGVKD. CDR3 length: 15 residues. V was clipped by 8 bases and J by 3 bases, with 16 bases between them. CDR3 amino acids: CAIPEGGADTGELFF. Written as DNA, the CDR3 is TGTGCCATCCCCGAGGGGGGAGCTGACACCGGGGAGCTGTTTTTT.

The chain joins TRBV10-1 to TRBJ1-1, with D unresolved. The CDR3 is 13 amino acids. Trimming stripped 6 bases from V and 2 bases from J, with 10 bases between. The germline CDR1 and CDR2 sequences are WNHNN and SYGVQD (reference sequence). The chain's CDR3 is CASSLKSNTEAFF. Written as DNA, the CDR3 is TGCGCCAGCAGCTTAAAGAGTAACACTGAAGCTTTCTTT.

This clone was detected only a few times. This sequence joins TRBV27 and TRBJ1-2, with a tentative D call TRBD1 (6 bases). V was pared by 8 bases and J by 10 bases, with 23 bases between. The CDR3 totals 14 residues. The germline CDR1 and CDR2 sequences are MNHEY and SMNVEV (reference sequence). DNA for the CDR3: TGTGCCAGCGGGCAGGGGCGCTTAACTATGGACTACACCTTC. This gives the protein CASGQGRLTMDYTF.

The chain employs TRBV28 and TRBJ2-1; D gene ambiguous. Deletions cut 3 bases from V and 2 bases from J, with 11 bases between. This CDR3 region has 15 residues. Germline values: CDR1 MDHEN, CDR2 SYDVKM. The CDR3 DNA reads TGTGCCAGCAGTTTGCCTCCTGTCCCCTACAATGAGCAGTTCTTC. It is translated as CASSLPPVPYNEQFF.

As concerns this clone: The same CDR3 arises from other DNA sequences in this sample as well. The V gene is TRBV7-9, the J gene TRBJ2-3; D may be TRBD1 (6 bases). The CDR3 extends over 14 amino acids. Germline assignment: CDR1 SEHNR and CDR2 FQNEAQ (reference sequence). The V and J ends lost 5 bases and 2 bases respectively, with 11 bases between them. CDR3 protein: CASSLDSYTDTQYF. CDR3 DNA sequence: TGTGCCAGCAGCCTGGACAGTTACACAGATACGCAGTATTTT.

The rearrangement links TRBV14 to TRBJ2-2, with 11 bases aligning to TRBD2. The J segment lost 4 bases and the V segment lost 6 bases, leaving 10 bases of the junction unmatched. The CDR3 totals 17 residues. In germline, CDR1 is SGHDN, CDR2 FVKESK. Written as DNA, the CDR3 is TGTGCCAGCAGACCACCTGGACTAGCGGGTGGCACCGGGGAGCTGTTTTTT. Its translation: CASRPPGLAGGTGELFF.

The chain has TRBV7-9 and TRBJ2-1; TRBD2 matches 10 bases. CDR3 length equals 15 residues. The ends lost 5 bases at V and 5 bases at J; junction bases unmatched: 6. Per germline, CDR1 SEHNR and CDR2 FQNEAQ (reference sequence). CDR3 nucleotides: TGTGCCAGCAGCCAAGGGACTAGCGTCAACAATGAGCAGTTCTTC. It translates to CASSQGTSVNNEQFF.

The V gene is TRBV4-2, the J gene TRBJ2-1, with a weak D call TRBD2 (6 bases). Looked up from germline, CDR1 is LGHNA and CDR2 is YNFKEQ. Trimming removed 4 bases at V and 5 bases at J, with 18 bases between. The CDR3 sequence is 16 residues long. CDR3 loop: CASSRVKGRDHNEQFF. The CDR3 DNA follows: TGTGCCAGCAGCCGGGTAAAGGGGCGGGACCACAATGAGCAGTTCTTC.

The chain combines TRBV28 with TRBJ2-3, with TRBD1 as a possible D gene (5 bases). CDR1 is MDHEN, CDR2 SYDVKM, per germline. The CDR3 totals 15 residues. Between the trimmed V and J ends, which lost 2 bases and 4 bases, there was a span of 13 bases. CDR3 residues: CASSLKGWVADTQYF. In DNA, the CDR3 is TGTGCCAGCAGTTTAAAGGGGTGGGTAGCAGATACGCAGTATTTT. The full variable domain, rest sourced from reference TRBV28 and TRBJ2-3, is DVKVTQSSRYLVKRTGEKVFLECVQDMDHENMFWYRQDPGLGLRLIYFSYDVKMKEKGDIPEGYSVSREKKERFSLILESASTNQTSMYLCASSLKGWVADTQYFGPGTRLTVL.

V usage is TRBV5-1 and J usage is TRBJ2-7; TRBD1 is a possible D gene (5 bases). V was shortened by 2 bases and J by 2 bases, with 20 bases between the two germline ends. The CDR3 totals 17 residues. The germline V gene encodes CDR1 SGHRS and CDR2 YFSETQ. The CDR3 DNA is TGCGCCAGCAGCTTATACCCTCGGCAGGGTGTCGCCTACGAGCAGTACTTC. This translates into CASSLYPRQGVAYEQYF. The whole variable domain, remainder taken from reference TRBV5-1 and TRBJ2-7, is KAGVTQTPRYLIKTRGQQVTLSCSPISGHRSVSWYQQTPGQGLQFLFEYFSETQRNKGNFPGRFSGRQFSNSRSEMNVSTLELGDSALYLCASSLYPRQGVAYEQYFGPGTRLTVT.